A selection of T cell receptor beta chains follows, all from one sample in a study of T cells in tuberculosis. Sequencing used immunoSEQ multiplex PCR; TCRdb keeps in-frame clones, though not all of them. Seen here are roughly 61,000 clones, approximately 88% observed once, and the top ten hold roughly a fifth. Sequenced: CD1b-GMM tetramer-negative cells sorted from PBMCs. The receptors were gathered from an adult woman with latent tuberculosis. Both conserved end residues are part of each CDR3.

CDR3: CASSLQEELVIKDF; V: TRBV5-1; J: TRBJ2-7
CDR3: CSVGGLAGKSKNIQYF; V: TRBV29-1; J: TRBJ2-4
CDR3: CASSQFLQGTGELFF; V: TRBV4-3; J: TRBJ2-2
CDR3: CASSPDRGTEHYGYTF; V: TRBV18; J: TRBJ1-2
CDR3: CASSEMAGYGYTF; V: TRBV25-1; J: TRBJ1-2
CDR3: CASSTTGSRFQPQHF; V: TRBV19; J: TRBJ1-5
CDR3: CASGGQGNTEAFF; V: TRBV6-1; J: TRBJ1-1
CDR3: CSVAGQGVDGYTF; V: TRBV29-1; J: TRBJ1-2
CDR3: CATSDRVGEQYF; V: TRBV19; J: TRBJ2-7
CDR3: CASLGQGEGKETQYF; V: TRBV21-1; J: TRBJ2-5
CDR3: CASSLGLAGDTGELFF; V: TRBV9; J: TRBJ2-2
CDR3: CASSIDRGPTAFF; V: TRBV19; J: TRBJ1-1
CDR3: CASSIRRLSGNTIYF; V: TRBV19; J: TRBJ1-3
CDR3: CASSWTGGEKLFF; V: TRBV7-2; J: TRBJ1-4
CDR3: CASSLLGGEQYF; V: TRBV27; J: TRBJ2-7
CDR3: CASSQDLFGLSTDTQYF; V: TRBV4-3; J: TRBJ2-3
CDR3: CASSHPPRRSEAFF; V: TRBV23-1; J: TRBJ1-1
CDR3: CASSLGSASGSAGSYEQYF; V: TRBV7-2; J: TRBJ2-7
CDR3: CASSQEHRGNTEAFF; V: TRBV4-3; J: TRBJ1-1
CDR3: CAIGDSRSYNEQFF; V: TRBV10-3; J: TRBJ2-1
CDR3: CASSPSPGNTEAFF; V: TRBV6-4; J: TRBJ1-1
CDR3: CATLNRGSYNEQFF; V: TRBV6-1; J: TRBJ2-1
CDR3: CASGLVGSSTYEQYF; V: TRBV12-5; J: TRBJ2-7
CDR3: CASSMTSGSYNEQFF; V: TRBV19; J: TRBJ2-1